This T cell receptor beta chain appears in the sequencing data of a study of T-cell reconstitution after alpha-beta-depleted transplantation in children. Study conclusions and caveats: Hyperexpanded clones declined; after one year, newly produced T cells mostly supplied diversity. High day-60 TCRbeta diversity in some patients came from surviving recipient T cells and thymic progenitors.

Using unique molecular identifiers, the investigators prepared the TCRbeta library. TCRdb processed the PCR reads anew with MiXCR; each CDR3 protein has one entry. The sample records more than 400,000 distinct CDR3 sequences, roughly 44% being singletons. On this clonotype itself: Its target is not known.

The CDR3 runs 13 residues. Trimming took 3 bases from V and 2 from J; bases not matched to a gene: 0. Germline V gene sequence: CDR1 DFQATT, CDR2 SNEGSKA (reference sequence). The sequencing used PBMCs, collected before TCRalphabeta/CD19-depleted stem cell transplant. The V and J genes are TRBV20-1 and TRBJ2-7; 11 bases are shared with TRBD2. The receptor comes from a girl aged 2-10 years with aplastic anemia, due to receive a stem cell transplant. In DNA form, the CDR3 reads TGCAGTGCTAGTAGCGGGAGGGCCTACGAGCAGTACTTC. Encoded protein: CSASSGRAYEQYF.